These 19 T cell receptor beta chains were all obtained from the same sample, sequenced in a study of blood T cells in healthy people across ages. A J-beta primer mix and a sample-barcoded 5' primer were used in a second PCR of roughly 6 to 11 cycles. Using its own MiXCR run on the 5' RACE reads, TCRdb lists one record per CDR3 protein. The sample contains hundreds of thousands of distinct CDR3 sequences, under 65% of which appear only once. Source material: blood. These receptors were obtained from a man in his sixties in good health.

V is TRBV18 and J is TRBJ2-4; D is ambiguous. V lost 0 bases, J lost 0 bases, and 3 bases lay in between. CDR1 is KGHSH, CDR2 LQKENI, per germline. The CDR3 has 14 amino acids. The CDR3 DNA sequence: TGTGCCAGCTCACCACCGGTAGCCAAAAACATTCAGTACTTC. Translating it yields CASSPPVAKNIQYF.

This chain joins TRBV27 and TRBJ1-1, with D maybe TRBD1 (6 bases). Germline V gene lookup returns CDR1 MNHEY and CDR2 SMNVEV (reference sequence). V was trimmed by 7 bases and J by 1 base, leaving 7 bases between them. This CDR3 spans 12 amino acids. The CDR3 loop reads CASMGANTEAFF. The CDR3 DNA sequence: TGTGCCAGCATGGGGGCGAACACTGAAGCTTTCTTT.

This chain links TRBV7-2 with TRBJ2-1; TRBD2 agrees at 13 bases. The V gene end was trimmed by 3 bases and the J gene end by 7 bases; junction bases not matched to a gene: 3. Germline-derived CDR1 and CDR2 are SGHTA and FQGNSA. This CDR3 comprises 15 residues. In DNA form, the CDR3 reads TGTGCCAGCAGCTTGACTAGCGGGGGGTGGAATGAGCAGTTCTTC. As protein: CASSLTSGGWNEQFF.

V gene TRBV5-5 combines with J gene TRBJ1-1; 7 positions match TRBD1. The germline gives CDR1 SGHKS, CDR2 YYEKEE (reference sequence). V lost 5 bases, J lost 1 base, and 5 bases stayed unmatched. This CDR3 has 14 amino acids. The CDR3 DNA reads as TGTGCCAGCAGAAGGCGGACAGGGAACACTGAAGCTTTCTTT. Protein sequence: CASRRRTGNTEAFF.

The J gene is TRBJ1-4, the V gene TRBV12-3 or TRBV12-4; D is unclear. Trimming pared 5 bases from V and 4 bases from J, leaving 11 bases between. This CDR3 contains 14 residues. The CDR3 loop is CASSPRLSNEKLFF. In DNA, the CDR3 is TGTGCCAGCAGTCCCCGACTGAGTAATGAAAAACTGTTTTTT.

The chain couples TRBV5-4 to TRBJ2-3; 10 bases fit TRBD2. The CDR3 runs 14 residues. CDR1 SGHNT and CDR2 YYREEE come from the germline V gene (reference sequence). V was pared by 2 bases and J by 9 bases, with 6 bases of the junction left unmatched. The CDR3 reads CASSFSGGPVTQYF. In nucleotides, the CDR3 is TGTGCCAGCAGCTTTAGCGGGGGGCCAGTGACGCAGTATTTT.

CDR3 sequence reads: CASSSGSNTDTQYF. The CDR3 DNA reads TGTGCCAGCAGCTCCGGAAGTAACACAGATACGCAGTATTTT. The rearrangement joins TRBV6-5 to TRBJ2-3, with D unresolved. The length of the CDR3 is 14 residues. CDR1 is MNHEY and CDR2 is SVGAGI in the germline V gene. V lost 6 bases and J lost 2, with 12 bases in between.

J is TRBJ2-5 and V is TRBV7-9, with D possibly TRBD2 on 5 matching bases. Per the germline V gene, CDR1 is SEHNR and CDR2 is FQNEAQ (reference sequence). CDR3 length: 15 amino acids. V was shortened by 1 base and J by 1 base, with 10 bases between the two germline ends. The chain's CDR3 is CASSLVLGGQETQYF. The DNA for the CDR3 is TGTGCCAGCAGCTTAGTCCTCGGAGGCCAAGAGACCCAGTACTTC.

This chain uses TRBV12-3 or TRBV12-4 with TRBJ2-1; the match to TRBD2 covers 12 bases. This CDR3 spans 18 amino acids. V gave up 6 bases and J gave up 3 bases; unmatched junction bases: 12. This CDR3 is CASSPPSGGAQLYNEQFF. DNA of the CDR3: TGTGCCAGCAGCCCTCCTAGCGGGGGGGCCCAGCTCTACAATGAGCAGTTCTTC.

The genes are TRBV5-6 and TRBJ1-6, with 7 bases aligning to TRBD1. Germline V gives CDR1 SGHDT, CDR2 YYEEEE. The trim removed 0 bases at V and 8 bases at J, leaving 14 bases unmatched. The CDR3 spans 18 residues. The CDR3 bases are TGTGCCAGCAGCTTGGGGGGAGTGACAGGGAGTGGTGATTCACCCCTCCACTTT. It yields the protein CASSLGGVTGSGDSPLHF. Variable domain in full (rest from reference TRBV5-6 and TRBJ1-6): DAGVTQSPTHLIKTRGQQVTLRCSPKSGHDTVSWYQQALGQGPQFIFQYYEEEERQRGNFPDRFSGHQFPNYSSELNVNALLLGDSALYLCASSLGGVTGSGDSPLHFGNGTRLTVT.

The chain has TRBV12-3 or TRBV12-4 and TRBJ1-2; TRBD1 matches at 8 bases. V gave up 1 base and J gave up 7 bases; unmatched junction bases: 8. The length of the CDR3 is 15 residues. CDR3 protein: CASSLVAGGMFGYTF. As DNA, the CDR3 is TGTGCCAGCAGTTTAGTCGCAGGGGGCATGTTTGGCTACACCTTC.

This chain connects TRBV5-1 to TRBJ2-5; 7 bases are shared with TRBD1. Germline CDR1 SGHRS, CDR2 YFSETQ. CDR3 length: 15 amino acids. V lost 4 bases and J lost 1; bases outside the gene matches: 7. CDR3: CASSHDRAPQETQYF. As DNA, the CDR3 is TGCGCCAGCAGCCACGACAGGGCCCCCCAAGAGACCCAGTACTTC.

The genes are TRBV25-1 and TRBJ2-3; 8 positions agree with TRBD2. Germline loops: CDR1 MGHDK, CDR2 SYGVNS. CDR3 size: 16 residues. The trim removed 7 bases at V and 2 bases at J, leaving 11 bases unmatched. The CDR3 sequence is CASKSGGDPYTDTQYF. CDR3 nucleotides: TGTGCCAGCAAGAGCGGGGGCGACCCATACACAGATACGCAGTATTTT.

This clonotype was observed a few times. The chain joins TRBV12-5 to TRBJ2-3; D tentatively reads TRBD1 or TRBD2 (5 bases each). The germline V gene has CDR1 LGHNT and CDR2 FRNRAP. V lost 3 bases and J lost 5, with 15 bases in between. CDR3 length: 15 residues. CDR3 nucleotide sequence: TGTGCTAGTGGTTTCCCCAGGGACCACGGAGATACGCAGTATTTT. Its translation is CASGFPRDHGDTQYF.

In this sample, this clonotype turned up a few times. The chain carries TRBV20-1 and TRBJ2-5, with a tentative D call TRBD1 (7 bases). This CDR3 is built from 16 residues. Germline assignment: CDR1 DFQATT and CDR2 SNEGSKA (reference sequence). Trimming left V 0 bases short and J 2 bases short, with 16 bases between. The CDR3, as DNA: TGCAGTGCTAGAGATGCGGGAACAGGGGCACAAGAGACCCAGTACTTC. Residues: CSARDAGTGAQETQYF.

This clonotype occurred a few times. The J gene is TRBJ2-7, the V gene TRBV20-1; possibly TRBD1 for D (6 bases). Trimming took 8 bases from V and 0 from J, leaving 17 bases between them. Germline loops: CDR1 DFQATT, CDR2 SNEGSKA (reference sequence). This CDR3 is 14 amino acids long. CDR3 sequence reads: CSSLRTDSSYEQYF. CDR3 nucleotide sequence: TGCAGTTCGTTGAGGACGGACAGCTCCTACGAGCAGTACTTC.

This clonotype was observed a few times. The rearrangement joins TRBV5-6 to TRBJ2-5, with D possibly matching TRBD2 (6 bases). Trimming stripped 1 base from V and 3 bases from J, with 13 bases between. CDR3 length: 15 amino acids. Per germline, CDR1 SGHDT and CDR2 YYEEEE. The CDR3 sequence: CASSLLTGTEETQYF. CDR3 in DNA: TGTGCCAGCAGCTTGCTGACCGGGACTGAAGAGACCCAGTACTTC.

The genes are TRBV9 and TRBJ2-1; 9 nucleotides agree with TRBD1. Germline CDR1 SGDLS, CDR2 YYNGEE. Trimming took 0 bases from V and 4 from J; bases not matched to a gene: 8. This CDR3 spans 17 amino acids. Written as DNA, the CDR3 is TGTGCCAGCAGCGTAGGTCTTGACAGGGGGACTTACAATGAGCAGTTCTTC. Its protein product is CASSVGLDRGTYNEQFF.

The V gene is TRBV12-3 or TRBV12-4, the J gene TRBJ1-1; no clear D gene. The V and J ends lost 4 bases and 0 bases respectively, with 21 bases between them. There are 18 residues in the CDR3. The CDR3 spells CASSSPPRQFSMNTEAFF. In DNA form, the CDR3 reads TGTGCCAGCAGTTCCCCCCCGAGGCAGTTTTCCATGAACACTGAAGCTTTCTTT.